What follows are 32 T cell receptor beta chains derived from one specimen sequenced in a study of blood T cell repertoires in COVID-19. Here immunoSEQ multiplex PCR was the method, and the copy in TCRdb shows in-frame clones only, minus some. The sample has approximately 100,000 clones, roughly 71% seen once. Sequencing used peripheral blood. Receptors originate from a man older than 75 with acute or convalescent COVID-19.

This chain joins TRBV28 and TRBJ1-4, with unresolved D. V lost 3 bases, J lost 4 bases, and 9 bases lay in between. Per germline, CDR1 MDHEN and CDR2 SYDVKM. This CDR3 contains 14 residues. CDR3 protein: CASSFPGSNEKLFF. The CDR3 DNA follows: TGTGCCAGCAGTTTCCCGGGAAGTAATGAAAAACTGTTTTTT.

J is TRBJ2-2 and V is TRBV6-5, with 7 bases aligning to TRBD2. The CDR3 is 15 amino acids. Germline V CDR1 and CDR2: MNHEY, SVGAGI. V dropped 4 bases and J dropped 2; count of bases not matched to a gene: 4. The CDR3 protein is CASSSPSGNTGELFF. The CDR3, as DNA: TGTGCCAGCAGTTCACCTAGCGGTAACACCGGGGAGCTGTTTTTT.

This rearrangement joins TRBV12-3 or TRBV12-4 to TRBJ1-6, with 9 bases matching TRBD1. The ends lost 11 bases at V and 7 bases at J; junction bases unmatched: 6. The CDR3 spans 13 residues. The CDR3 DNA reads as TGTGCCTGCTCGGGACAGGGAAATTCACCCCTCCACTTT. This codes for CACSGQGNSPLHF.

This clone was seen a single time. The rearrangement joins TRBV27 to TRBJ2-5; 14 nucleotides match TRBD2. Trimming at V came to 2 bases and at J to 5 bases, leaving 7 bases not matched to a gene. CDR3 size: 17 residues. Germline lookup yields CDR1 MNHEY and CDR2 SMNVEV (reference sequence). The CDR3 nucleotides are TGTGCCAGCAGTTTACTGGGACTAGCGGGAGCTAGGGAGACCCAGTACTTC. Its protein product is CASSLLGLAGARETQYF.

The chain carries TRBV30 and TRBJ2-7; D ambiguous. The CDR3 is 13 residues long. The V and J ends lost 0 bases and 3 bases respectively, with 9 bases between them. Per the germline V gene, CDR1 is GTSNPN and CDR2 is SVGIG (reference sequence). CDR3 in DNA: TGTGCCTGGAGTGTGGGCCTTTACTACGAGCAGTACTTC. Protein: CAWSVGLYYEQYF. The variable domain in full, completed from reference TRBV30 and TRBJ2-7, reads SQTIHQWPATLVQPVGSPLSLECTVEGTSNPNLYWYRQAAGRGLQLLFYSVGIGQISSEVPQNLSASRPQDRQFILSSKKLLLSDSGFYLCAWSVGLYYEQYFGPGTRLTVT.

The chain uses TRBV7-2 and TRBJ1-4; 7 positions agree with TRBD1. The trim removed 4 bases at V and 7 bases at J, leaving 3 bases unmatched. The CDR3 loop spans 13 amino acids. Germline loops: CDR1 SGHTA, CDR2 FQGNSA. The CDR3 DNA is TGTGCCAGCAGCTATGGGACAGCTGAAAAACTGTTTTTT. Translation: CASSYGTAEKLFF.

The CDR3 spells CATSRGGEDGYTF. The CDR3 region has the DNA TGTGCCACCAGCAGAGGAGGGGAGGATGGCTACACCTTC. This chain links TRBV15 with TRBJ1-2; a possible D gene is TRBD1 (5 bases). The V end lost 1 base, the J end lost 6 bases, and 9 bases lay between the germline ends. Germline CDR1 is LNHNV and CDR2 is YYDKDF (reference sequence). The CDR3 is 13 residues long.

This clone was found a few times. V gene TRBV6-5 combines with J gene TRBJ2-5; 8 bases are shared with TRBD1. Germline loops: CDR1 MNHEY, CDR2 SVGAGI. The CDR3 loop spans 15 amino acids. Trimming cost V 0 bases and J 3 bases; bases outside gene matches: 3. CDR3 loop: CASSYSTGAKETQYF. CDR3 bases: TGTGCCAGCAGTTACTCGACAGGGGCAAAAGAGACCCAGTACTTC.

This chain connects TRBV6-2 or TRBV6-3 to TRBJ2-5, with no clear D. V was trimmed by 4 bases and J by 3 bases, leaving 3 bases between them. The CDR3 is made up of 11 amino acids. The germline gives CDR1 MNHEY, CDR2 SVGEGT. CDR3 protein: CASSFKETQYF. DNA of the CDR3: TGTGCCAGCAGTTTTAAAGAGACCCAGTACTTC.

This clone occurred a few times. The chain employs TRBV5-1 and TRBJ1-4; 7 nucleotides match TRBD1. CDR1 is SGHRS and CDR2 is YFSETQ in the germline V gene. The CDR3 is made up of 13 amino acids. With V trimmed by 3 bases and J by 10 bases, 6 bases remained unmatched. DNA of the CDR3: TGCGCCAGCAGCTCGCGACAGGGTGGAAAACTGTTTTTT. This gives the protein CASSSRQGGKLFF.

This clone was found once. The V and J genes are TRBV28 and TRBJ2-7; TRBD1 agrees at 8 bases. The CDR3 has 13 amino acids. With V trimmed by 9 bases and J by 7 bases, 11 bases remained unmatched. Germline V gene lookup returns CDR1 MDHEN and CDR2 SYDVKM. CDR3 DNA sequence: TGTGCCAGTCGGGGACAGGTCTTCCAGGAGCAGTACTTC. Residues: CASRGQVFQEQYF.

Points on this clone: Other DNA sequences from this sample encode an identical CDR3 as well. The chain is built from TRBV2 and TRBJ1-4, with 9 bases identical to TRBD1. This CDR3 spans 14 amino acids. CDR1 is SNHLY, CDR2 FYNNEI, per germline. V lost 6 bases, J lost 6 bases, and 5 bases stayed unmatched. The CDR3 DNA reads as TGTGCCAGCAGGGCGGGACAGGGCTATGAAAAACTGTTTTTT. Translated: CASRAGQGYEKLFF. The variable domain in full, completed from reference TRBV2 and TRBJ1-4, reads EPEVTQTPSHQVTQMGQEVILRCVPISNHLYFYWYRQILGQKVEFLVSFYNNEISEKSEIFDDQFSVERPDGSNFTLKIRSTKLEDSAMYFCASRAGQGYEKLFFGSGTQLSVL.

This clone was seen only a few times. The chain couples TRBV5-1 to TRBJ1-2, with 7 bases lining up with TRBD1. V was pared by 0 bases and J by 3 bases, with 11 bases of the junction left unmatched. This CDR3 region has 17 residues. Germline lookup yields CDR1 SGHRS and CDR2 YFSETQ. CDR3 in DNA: TGCGCCAGCAGCTTGGCAATTCTAGGGACAGCCGACTATGGCTACACCTTC. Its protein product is CASSLAILGTADYGYTF.

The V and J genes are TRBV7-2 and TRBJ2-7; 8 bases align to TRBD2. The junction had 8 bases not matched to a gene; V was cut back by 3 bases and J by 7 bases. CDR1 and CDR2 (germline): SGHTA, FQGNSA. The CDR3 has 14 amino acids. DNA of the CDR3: TGTGCCAGCAGCTTCGGACTAGCAAACCCGGAGCAGTACTTC. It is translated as CASSFGLANPEQYF.

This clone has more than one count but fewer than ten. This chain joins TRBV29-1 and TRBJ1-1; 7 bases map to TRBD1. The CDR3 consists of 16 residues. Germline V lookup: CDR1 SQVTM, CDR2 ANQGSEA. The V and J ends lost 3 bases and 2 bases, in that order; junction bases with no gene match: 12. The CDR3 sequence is CSVEGRGPRFNTEAFF. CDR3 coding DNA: TGCAGCGTTGAGGGTAGGGGGCCGAGGTTTAACACTGAAGCTTTCTTT.

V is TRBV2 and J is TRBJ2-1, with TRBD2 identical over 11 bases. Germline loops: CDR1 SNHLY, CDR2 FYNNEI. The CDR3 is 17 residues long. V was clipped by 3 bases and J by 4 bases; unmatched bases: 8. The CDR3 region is CASSDSERLAGYNEQFF. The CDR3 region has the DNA TGTGCCAGCAGTGATTCGGAGAGACTAGCGGGGTACAATGAGCAGTTCTTC.

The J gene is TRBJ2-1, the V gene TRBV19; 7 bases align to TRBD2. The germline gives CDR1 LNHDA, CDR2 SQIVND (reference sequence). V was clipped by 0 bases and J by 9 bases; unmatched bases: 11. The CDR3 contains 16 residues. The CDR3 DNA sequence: TGTGCCAGTAGTATAGATCGGGGGGTCCAGGGAGGTGAGCAGTTCTTC. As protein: CASSIDRGVQGGEQFF.

The CDR3 is CAWKNPRDRVNLVYEQYF. CDR3 nucleotide sequence: TGTGCCTGGAAAAACCCCCGGGACAGGGTAAATCTTGTCTACGAGCAGTACTTC. The V and J genes are TRBV30 and TRBJ2-7; 9 positions agree with TRBD1. Trimming at V came to 4 bases and at J to 3 bases, leaving 19 bases not matched to a gene. Germline V CDR1 and CDR2: GTSNPN, SVGIG (reference sequence). The CDR3 length is 18 residues.

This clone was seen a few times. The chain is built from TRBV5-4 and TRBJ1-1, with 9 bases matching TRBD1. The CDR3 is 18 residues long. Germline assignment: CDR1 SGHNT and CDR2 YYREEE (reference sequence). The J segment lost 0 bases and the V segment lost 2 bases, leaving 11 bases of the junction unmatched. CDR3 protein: CASSFDGGTGRLNTEAFF. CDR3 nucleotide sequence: TGTGCCAGCAGCTTCGATGGGGGGACAGGGAGACTGAACACTGAAGCTTTCTTT.

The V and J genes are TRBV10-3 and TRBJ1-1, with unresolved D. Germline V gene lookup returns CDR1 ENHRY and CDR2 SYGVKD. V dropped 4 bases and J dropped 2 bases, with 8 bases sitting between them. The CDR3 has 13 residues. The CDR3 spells CAISGAANTEAFF. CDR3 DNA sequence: TGTGCCATCAGTGGAGCGGCAAACACTGAAGCTTTCTTT.

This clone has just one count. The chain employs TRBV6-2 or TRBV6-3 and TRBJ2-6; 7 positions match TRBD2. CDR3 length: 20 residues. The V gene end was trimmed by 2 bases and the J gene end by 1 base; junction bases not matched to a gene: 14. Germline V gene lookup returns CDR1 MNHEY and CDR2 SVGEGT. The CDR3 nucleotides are TGTGCCAGCAGTTACCGGCTAGCGTCTGCTAGCGGTTCTGGGGCCAACGTCCTGACTTTC. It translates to CASSYRLASASGSGANVLTF.

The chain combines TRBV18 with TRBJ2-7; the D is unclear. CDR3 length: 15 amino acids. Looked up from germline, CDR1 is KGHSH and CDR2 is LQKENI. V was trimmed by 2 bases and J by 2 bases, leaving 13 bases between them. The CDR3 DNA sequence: TGTGCCAGCTCACCAAATTTGAAACTGACCTACGAGCAGTACTTC. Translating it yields CASSPNLKLTYEQYF.

CDR3 sequence reads: CASSSWGSSGSFYF. The CDR3 bases are TGTGCCAGCAGCTCCTGGGGCTCCAGCGGGAGTTTCTATTTT. This chain links TRBV7-9 with TRBJ2-3, with 8 positions matching TRBD2. Germline CDR1 reads SEHNR; CDR2 reads FQNEAQ (reference sequence). The CDR3 consists of 14 residues. Trimming at V came to 4 bases and at J to 15 bases, leaving 15 bases not matched to a gene.

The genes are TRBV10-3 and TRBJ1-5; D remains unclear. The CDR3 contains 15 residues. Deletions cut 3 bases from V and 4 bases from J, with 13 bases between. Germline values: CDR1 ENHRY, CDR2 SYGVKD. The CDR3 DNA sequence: TGTGCCATCAGTGATGCGAGGCAGCCAAATCAGCCCCAGCATTTT. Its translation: CAISDARQPNQPQHF.

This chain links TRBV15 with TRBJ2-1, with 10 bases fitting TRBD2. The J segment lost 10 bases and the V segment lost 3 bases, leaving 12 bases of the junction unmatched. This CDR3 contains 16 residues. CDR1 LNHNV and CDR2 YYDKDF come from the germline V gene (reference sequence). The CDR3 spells CATSRWFLAGAGEQFF. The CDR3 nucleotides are TGTGCCACCAGCAGGTGGTTTCTAGCGGGAGCAGGGGAGCAGTTCTTC.

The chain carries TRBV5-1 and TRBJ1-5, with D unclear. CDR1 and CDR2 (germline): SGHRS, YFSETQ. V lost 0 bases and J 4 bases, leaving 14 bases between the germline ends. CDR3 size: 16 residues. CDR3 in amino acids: CASSLEPNGGNQPQHF. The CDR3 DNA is TGCGCCAGCAGCTTGGAGCCCAACGGAGGGAATCAGCCCCAGCATTTT.

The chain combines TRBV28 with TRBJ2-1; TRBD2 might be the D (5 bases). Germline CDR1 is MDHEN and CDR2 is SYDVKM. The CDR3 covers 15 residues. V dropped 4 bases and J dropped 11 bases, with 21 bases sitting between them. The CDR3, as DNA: TGTGCCAGCAGTTCCGAACAGCAGCCTACGGGAAAGCAGTTCTTC. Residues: CASSSEQQPTGKQFF.

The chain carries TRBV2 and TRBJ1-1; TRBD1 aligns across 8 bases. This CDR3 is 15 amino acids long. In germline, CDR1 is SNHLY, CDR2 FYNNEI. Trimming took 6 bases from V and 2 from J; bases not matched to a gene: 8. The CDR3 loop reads CASRRRAGGNTEAFF. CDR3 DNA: TGTGCCAGCAGAAGGAGGGCAGGGGGCAACACTGAAGCTTTCTTT.

As DNA, the CDR3 is TGTGCCAGCAGCTTAGCAGGACTCTTTAACTACGAGCAGTACTTC. Its protein product is CASSLAGLFNYEQYF. V is TRBV5-5 and J is TRBJ2-7; weak D call: TRBD2 (5 bases). CDR3 length: 15 residues. Trimming pared 2 bases from V and 3 bases from J, leaving 15 bases between. CDR1 is SGHKS, CDR2 YYEKEE, per germline (reference sequence).

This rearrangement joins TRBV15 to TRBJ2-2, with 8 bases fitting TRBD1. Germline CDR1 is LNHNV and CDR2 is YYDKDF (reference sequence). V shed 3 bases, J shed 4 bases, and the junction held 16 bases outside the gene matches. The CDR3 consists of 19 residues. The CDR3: CATSRDLFETGAGTGELFF. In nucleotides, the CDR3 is TGTGCCACCAGCAGGGACCTATTTGAGACAGGGGCCGGCACCGGGGAGCTGTTTTTT.

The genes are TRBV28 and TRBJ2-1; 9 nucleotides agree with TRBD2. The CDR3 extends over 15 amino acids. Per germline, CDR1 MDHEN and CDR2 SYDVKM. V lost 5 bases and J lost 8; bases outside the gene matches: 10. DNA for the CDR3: TGTGCCAGCAGTCATAGCGGGAGAGACGACGATGAGCAGTTCTTC. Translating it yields CASSHSGRDDDEQFF.

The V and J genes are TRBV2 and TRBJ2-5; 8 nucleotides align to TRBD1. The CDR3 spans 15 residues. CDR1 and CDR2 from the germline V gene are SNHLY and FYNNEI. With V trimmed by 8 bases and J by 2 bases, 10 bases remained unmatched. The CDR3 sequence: CASGLTGATQETQYF. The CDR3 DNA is TGTGCCAGCGGATTGACAGGGGCGACACAAGAGACCCAGTACTTC.